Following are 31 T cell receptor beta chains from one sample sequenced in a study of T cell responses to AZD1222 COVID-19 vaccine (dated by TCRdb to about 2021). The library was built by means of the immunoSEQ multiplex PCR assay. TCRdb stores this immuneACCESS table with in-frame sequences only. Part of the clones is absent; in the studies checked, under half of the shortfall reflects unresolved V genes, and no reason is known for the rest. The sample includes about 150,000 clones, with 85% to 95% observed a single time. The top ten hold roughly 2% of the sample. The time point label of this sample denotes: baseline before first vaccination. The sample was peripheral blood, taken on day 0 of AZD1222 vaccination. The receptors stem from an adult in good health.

The DNA for the CDR3 is TGTGCCAGCAGCCGGACTAGCGGTAGCACAGATACGCAGTATTTT. This translates into CASSRTSGSTDTQYF. The rearrangement uses TRBV7-2 and TRBJ2-3; TRBD2 matches at 10 bases. This CDR3 is 15 amino acids long. J lost 0 bases, V lost 5 bases, and 2 bases had no gene match. Germline V gene lookup returns CDR1 SGHTA and CDR2 FQGNSA.

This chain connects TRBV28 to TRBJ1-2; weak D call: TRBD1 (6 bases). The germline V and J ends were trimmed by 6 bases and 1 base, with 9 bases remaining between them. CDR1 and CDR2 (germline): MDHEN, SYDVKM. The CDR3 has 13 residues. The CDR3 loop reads CASRGGGNYGYTF. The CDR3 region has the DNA TGTGCCAGCAGAGGGGGGGGTAACTATGGCTACACCTTC.

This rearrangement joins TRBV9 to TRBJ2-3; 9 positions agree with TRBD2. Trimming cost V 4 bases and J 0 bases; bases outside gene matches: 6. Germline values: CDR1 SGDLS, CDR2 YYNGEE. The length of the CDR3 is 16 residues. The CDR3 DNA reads TGTGCCAGCAGCAGACAGACTAGCGGAAGCACAGATACGCAGTATTTT. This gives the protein CASSRQTSGSTDTQYF.

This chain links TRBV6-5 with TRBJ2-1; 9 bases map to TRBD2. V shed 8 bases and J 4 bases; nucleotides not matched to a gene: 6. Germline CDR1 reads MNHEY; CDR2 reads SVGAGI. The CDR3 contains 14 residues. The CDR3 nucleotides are TGTGCCAGCCGGCCGGCGGGGGGGTACAATGAGCAGTTCTTC. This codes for CASRPAGGYNEQFF.

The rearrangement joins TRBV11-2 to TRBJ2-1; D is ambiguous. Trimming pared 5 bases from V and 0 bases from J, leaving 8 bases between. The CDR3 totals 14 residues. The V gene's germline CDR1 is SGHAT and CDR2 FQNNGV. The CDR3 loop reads CASSRQSSYNEQFF. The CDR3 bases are TGTGCCAGCAGCCGTCAAAGCTCCTACAATGAGCAGTTCTTC.

The CDR3, as DNA: TGTGCCAGCAGTCTAAAAACAGGGGGCGAGCAGTACTTC. Encoded protein: CASSLKTGGEQYF. The V and J genes are TRBV12-3 or TRBV12-4 and TRBJ2-7; 8 positions agree with TRBD1. This CDR3 contains 13 residues. Trimming removed 5 bases from V and 6 bases from J; junction bases left unmatched: 6.

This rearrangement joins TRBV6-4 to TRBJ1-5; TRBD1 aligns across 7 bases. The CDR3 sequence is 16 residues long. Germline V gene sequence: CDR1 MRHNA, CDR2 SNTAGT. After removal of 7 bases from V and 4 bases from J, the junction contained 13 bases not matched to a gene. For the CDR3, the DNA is TGTGCCAGCACCCAAAGAAACGGGACAGATAATCAGCCCCAGCATTTT. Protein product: CASTQRNGTDNQPQHF.

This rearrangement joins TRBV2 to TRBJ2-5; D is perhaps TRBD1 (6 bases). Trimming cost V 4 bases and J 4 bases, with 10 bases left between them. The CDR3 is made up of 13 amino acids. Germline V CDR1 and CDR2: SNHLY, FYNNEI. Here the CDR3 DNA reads TGTGCCAGCAGTGGTCACAGGGTAGAGACCCAGTACTTC. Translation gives CASSGHRVETQYF.

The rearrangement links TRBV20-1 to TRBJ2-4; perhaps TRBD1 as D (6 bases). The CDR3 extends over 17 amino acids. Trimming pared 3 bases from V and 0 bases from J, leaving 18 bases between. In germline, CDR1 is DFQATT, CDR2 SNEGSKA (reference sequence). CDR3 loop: CSASRGQRKIAKNIQYF. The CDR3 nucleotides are TGCAGTGCTAGTAGGGGACAAAGGAAAATAGCCAAAAACATTCAGTACTTC.

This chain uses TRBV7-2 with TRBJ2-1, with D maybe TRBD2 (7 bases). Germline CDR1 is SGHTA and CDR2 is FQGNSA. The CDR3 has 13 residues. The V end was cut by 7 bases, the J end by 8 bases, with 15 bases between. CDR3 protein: CASKKAGADEQFF. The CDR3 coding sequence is TGTGCCAGCAAGAAGGCGGGGGCCGATGAGCAGTTCTTC.

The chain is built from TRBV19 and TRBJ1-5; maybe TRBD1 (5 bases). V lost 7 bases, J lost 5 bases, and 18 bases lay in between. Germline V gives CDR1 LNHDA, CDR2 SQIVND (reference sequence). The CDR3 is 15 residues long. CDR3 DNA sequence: TGTGCCAGTACCATTACGGGGGTGGCGGATCAGCCCCAGCATTTT. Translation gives CASTITGVADQPQHF.

Here the CDR3 DNA reads TGTGCCAGCAGTGCCATCCCGGCAGGGAAGACCGGGGAGCTGTTTTTT. It yields the protein CASSAIPAGKTGELFF. The chain recombines TRBV6-4 with TRBJ2-2, with D possibly TRBD1 on 5 matching bases. V was cut by 4 bases and J by 5 bases, with 17 bases left in between. Germline V CDR1 and CDR2: MRHNA, SNTAGT. CDR3 length: 16 amino acids.

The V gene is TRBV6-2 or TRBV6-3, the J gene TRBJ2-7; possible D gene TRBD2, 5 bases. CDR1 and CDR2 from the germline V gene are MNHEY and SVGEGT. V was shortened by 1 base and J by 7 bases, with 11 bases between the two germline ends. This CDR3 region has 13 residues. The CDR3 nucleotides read TGTGCCAGCAGTTACTTGTGGCTAGCAGAGCAGTACTTC. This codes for CASSYLWLAEQYF.

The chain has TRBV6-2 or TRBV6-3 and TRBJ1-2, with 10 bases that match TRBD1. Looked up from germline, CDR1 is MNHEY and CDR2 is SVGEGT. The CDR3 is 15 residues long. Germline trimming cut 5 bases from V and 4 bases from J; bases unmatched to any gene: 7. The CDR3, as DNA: TGTGCCAGCAGTCGACCGGGACAGGGGAGCTATGGCTACACCTTC. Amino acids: CASSRPGQGSYGYTF.

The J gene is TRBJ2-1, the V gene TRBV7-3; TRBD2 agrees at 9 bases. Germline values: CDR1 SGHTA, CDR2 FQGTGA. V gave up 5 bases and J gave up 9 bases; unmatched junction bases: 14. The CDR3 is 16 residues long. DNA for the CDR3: TGTGCCAGCAGCCCTCACGCGGGGGGGGCCACCATTGAGCAGTTCTTC. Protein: CASSPHAGGATIEQFF. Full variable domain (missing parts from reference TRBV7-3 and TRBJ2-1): GAGVSQTPSNKVTEKGKYVELRCDPISGHTALYWYRQSLGQGPEFLIYFQGTGAADDSGLPNDRFFAVRPEGSVSTLKIQRTERGDSAVYLCASSPHAGGATIEQFFGPGTRLTVL.

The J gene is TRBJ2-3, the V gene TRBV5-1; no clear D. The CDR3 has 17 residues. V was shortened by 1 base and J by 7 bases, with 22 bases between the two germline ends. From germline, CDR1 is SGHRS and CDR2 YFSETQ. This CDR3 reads CASSLLTAQASVYTQYF. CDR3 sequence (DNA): TGCGCCAGCAGCTTGTTAACAGCACAAGCCTCAGTGTATACGCAGTATTTT. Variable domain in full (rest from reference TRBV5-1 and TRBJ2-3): KAGVTQTPRYLIKTRGQQVTLSCSPISGHRSVSWYQQTPGQGLQFLFEYFSETQRNKGNFPGRFSGRQFSNSRSEMNVSTLELGDSALYLCASSLLTAQASVYTQYFGPGTRLTVL.

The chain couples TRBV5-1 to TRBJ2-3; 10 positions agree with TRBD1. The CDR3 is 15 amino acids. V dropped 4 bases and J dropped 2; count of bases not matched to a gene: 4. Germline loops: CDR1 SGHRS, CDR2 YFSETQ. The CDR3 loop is CASSEGQGFTDTQYF. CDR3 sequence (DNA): TGCGCCAGCAGCGAGGGACAGGGGTTCACAGATACGCAGTATTTT.

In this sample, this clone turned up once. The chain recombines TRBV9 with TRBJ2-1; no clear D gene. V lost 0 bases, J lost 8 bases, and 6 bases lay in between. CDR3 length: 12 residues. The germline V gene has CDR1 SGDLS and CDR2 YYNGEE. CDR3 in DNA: TGTGCCAGCAGCGTAGATTACGATGAGCAGTTCTTC. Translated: CASSVDYDEQFF.

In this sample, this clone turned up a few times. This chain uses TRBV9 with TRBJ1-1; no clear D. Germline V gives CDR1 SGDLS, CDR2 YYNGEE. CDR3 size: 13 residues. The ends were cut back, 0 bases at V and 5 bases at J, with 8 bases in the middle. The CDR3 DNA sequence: TGTGCCAGCAGCGTAGGGACGGGAACTGAAGCTTTCTTT. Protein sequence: CASSVGTGTEAFF. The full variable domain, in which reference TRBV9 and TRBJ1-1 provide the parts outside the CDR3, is DSGVTQTPKHLITATGQRVTLRCSPRSGDLSVYWYQQSLDQGLQFLIQYYNGEERAKGNILERFSAQQFPDLHSELNLSSLELGDSALYFCASSVGTGTEAFFGQGTRLTVV.

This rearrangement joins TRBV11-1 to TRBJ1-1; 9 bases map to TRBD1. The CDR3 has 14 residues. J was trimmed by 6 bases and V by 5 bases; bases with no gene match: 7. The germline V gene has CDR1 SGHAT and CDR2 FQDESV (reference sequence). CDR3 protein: CASSAGQGRAEAFF. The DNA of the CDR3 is TGTGCCAGCAGCGCAGGACAGGGGAGGGCTGAAGCTTTCTTT.

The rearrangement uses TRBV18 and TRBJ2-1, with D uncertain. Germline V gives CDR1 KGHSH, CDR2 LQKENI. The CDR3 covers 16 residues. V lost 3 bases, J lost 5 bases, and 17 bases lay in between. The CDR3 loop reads CASSPPASMFDNEQFF. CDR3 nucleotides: TGTGCCAGCTCACCCCCGGCCAGCATGTTCGACAATGAGCAGTTCTTC.

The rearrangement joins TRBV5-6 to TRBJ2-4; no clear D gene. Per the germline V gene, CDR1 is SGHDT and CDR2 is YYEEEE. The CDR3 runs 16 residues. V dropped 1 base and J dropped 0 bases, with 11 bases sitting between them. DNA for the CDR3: TGTGCCAGCAGCTTGAAGCCAGATCTAGCCAAAAACATTCAGTACTTC. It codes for CASSLKPDLAKNIQYF.

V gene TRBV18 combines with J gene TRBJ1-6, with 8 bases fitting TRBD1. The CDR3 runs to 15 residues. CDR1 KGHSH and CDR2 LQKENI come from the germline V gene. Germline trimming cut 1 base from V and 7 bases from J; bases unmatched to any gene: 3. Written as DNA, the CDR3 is TGTGCCAGCTCACCACAACAGGGGGGAAATTCACCCCTCCACTTT. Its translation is CASSPQQGGNSPLHF.

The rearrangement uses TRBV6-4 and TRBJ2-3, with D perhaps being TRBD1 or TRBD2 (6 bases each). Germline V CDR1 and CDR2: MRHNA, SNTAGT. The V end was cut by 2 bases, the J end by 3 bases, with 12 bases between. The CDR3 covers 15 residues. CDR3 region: CASSDGGRETDTQYF. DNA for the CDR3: TGTGCCAGCAGTGACGGGGGGCGAGAAACAGATACGCAGTATTTT.

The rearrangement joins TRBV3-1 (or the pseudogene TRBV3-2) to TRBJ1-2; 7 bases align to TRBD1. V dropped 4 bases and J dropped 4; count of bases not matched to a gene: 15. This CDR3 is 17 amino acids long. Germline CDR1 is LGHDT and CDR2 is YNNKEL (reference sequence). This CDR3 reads CASSLTLGPRQGYGYTF. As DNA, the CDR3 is TGTGCCAGCAGCCTCACCCTAGGACCTCGACAGGGCTATGGCTACACCTTC.

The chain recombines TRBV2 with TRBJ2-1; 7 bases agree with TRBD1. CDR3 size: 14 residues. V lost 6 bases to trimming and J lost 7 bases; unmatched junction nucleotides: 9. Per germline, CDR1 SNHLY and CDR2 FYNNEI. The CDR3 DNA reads TGTGCCAGCAGGACAGGACAGGTGAGAAATGAGCAGTTCTTC. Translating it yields CASRTGQVRNEQFF.

The DNA for the CDR3 is TGTGCCAGCAGCTCAGGATTGAACACTGAAGCTTTCTTT. It is translated as CASSSGLNTEAFF. The rearrangement joins TRBV7-9 to TRBJ1-1; the D is unclear. Looked up from germline, CDR1 is SEHNR and CDR2 is FQNEAQ (reference sequence). Trimming cost V 4 bases and J 0 bases, with 6 bases left between them. The CDR3 loop spans 13 amino acids.

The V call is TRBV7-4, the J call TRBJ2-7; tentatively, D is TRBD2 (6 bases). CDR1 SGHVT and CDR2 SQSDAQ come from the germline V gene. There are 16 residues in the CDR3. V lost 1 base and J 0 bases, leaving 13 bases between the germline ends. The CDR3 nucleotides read TGTGCCAGCAGCTTAGTGGGTCGCGGGAACTCCTACGAGCAGTACTTC. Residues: CASSLVGRGNSYEQYF.

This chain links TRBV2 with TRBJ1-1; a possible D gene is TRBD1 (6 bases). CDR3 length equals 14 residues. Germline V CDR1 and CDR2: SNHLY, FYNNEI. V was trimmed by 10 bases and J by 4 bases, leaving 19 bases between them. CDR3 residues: CATDRTAGGTEAFF. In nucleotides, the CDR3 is TGTGCCACCGACAGGACGGCGGGGGGCACTGAAGCTTTCTTT.

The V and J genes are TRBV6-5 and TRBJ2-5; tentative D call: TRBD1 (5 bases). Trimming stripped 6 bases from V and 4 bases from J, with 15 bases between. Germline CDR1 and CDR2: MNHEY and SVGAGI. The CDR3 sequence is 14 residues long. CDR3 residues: CASRTPGFGETQYF. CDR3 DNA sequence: TGTGCCAGCAGGACCCCAGGGTTTGGAGAGACCCAGTACTTC.

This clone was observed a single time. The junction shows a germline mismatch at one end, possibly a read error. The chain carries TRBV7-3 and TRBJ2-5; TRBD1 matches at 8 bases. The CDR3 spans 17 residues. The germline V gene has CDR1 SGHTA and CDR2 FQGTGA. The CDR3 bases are TGTGCCAGCAGTTTAACCCCGACAGGGGTCGGGCAAGAGACCCAGTACTTC. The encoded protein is CASSLTPTGVGQETQYF.